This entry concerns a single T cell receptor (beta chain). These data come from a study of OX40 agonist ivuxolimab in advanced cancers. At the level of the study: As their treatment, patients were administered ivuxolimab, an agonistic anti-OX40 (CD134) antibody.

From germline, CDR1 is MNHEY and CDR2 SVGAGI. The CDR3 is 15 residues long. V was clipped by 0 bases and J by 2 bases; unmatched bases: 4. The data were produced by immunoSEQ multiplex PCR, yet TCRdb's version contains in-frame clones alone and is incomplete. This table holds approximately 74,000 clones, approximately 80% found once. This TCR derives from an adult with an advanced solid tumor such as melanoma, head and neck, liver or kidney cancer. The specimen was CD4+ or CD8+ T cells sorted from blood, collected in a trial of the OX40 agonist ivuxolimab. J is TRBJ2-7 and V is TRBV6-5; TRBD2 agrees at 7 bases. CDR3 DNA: TGTGCCAGCAGTTACTCGGTGGGGGGGGCCTACGAGCAGTACTTC. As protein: CASSYSVGGAYEQYF.